The 32 T cell receptor beta chains below were found in one sample sequenced in a study of metastatic and nonmetastatic thyroid tumors. All patients reached thyroid surgery having received no treatment beforehand. TCRdb redid the clone calls on the PCR reads using MiXCR. The table has roughly 6,800 clones, 25% to 35% seen once. The source material was tumor tissue. These receptors all stem from a female donor with papillary thyroid cancer or a benign thyroid nodule (not recorded which). Some clones in this sample may be carry-over from other donors' samples.

The chain has TRBV5-1 and TRBJ2-1, with 8 nucleotides matching TRBD2. Germline assignment: CDR1 SGHRS and CDR2 YFSETQ. V trimming: 0 bases; J trimming: 10 bases; junction bases outside the gene matches: 6. The CDR3 consists of 14 residues. This chain's CDR3 is CASSLGREGGEQFF. In nucleotides, the CDR3 is TGCGCCAGCAGCTTGGGACGGGAGGGAGGAGAGCAGTTCTTC.

This clone appeared a few times. This sequence joins TRBV6-1 and TRBJ2-1; 8 bases map to TRBD2. CDR3 size: 15 residues. With 8 bases clipped from V and 6 bases from J, the junction kept 12 bases outside the gene matches. From germline, CDR1 is MNHNS and CDR2 SASEGT. Here the CDR3 reads CASRGRSGGRNEQFF. In DNA form, the CDR3 reads TGTGCCAGCCGAGGTAGGAGCGGGGGACGCAATGAGCAGTTCTTC.

The rearrangement uses TRBV6-1 and TRBJ1-6; 7 positions agree with TRBD1. The CDR3 is 15 residues long. The ends lost 3 bases at V and 7 bases at J; junction bases unmatched: 6. Per the germline V gene, CDR1 is MNHNS and CDR2 is SASEGT. CDR3 loop: CASSDRTGDNSPLHF. The CDR3 DNA sequence: TGTGCCAGCAGTGATAGGACAGGAGACAATTCACCCCTCCACTTT.

This clone turned up a few times. The rearrangement joins TRBV28 to TRBJ1-2; D not resolved. V lost 6 bases, J lost 0 bases, and 11 bases lay in between. The V gene's germline CDR1 is MDHEN and CDR2 SYDVKM. The CDR3 covers 14 residues. The CDR3 bases are TGTGCCAGCAGACTAGGACGGACTAACTATGGCTACACCTTC. It encodes CASRLGRTNYGYTF.

Within the sample, this clone is medium-sized. The rearrangement joins TRBV19 to TRBJ2-1; D is uncertain. Looked up from germline, CDR1 is LNHDA and CDR2 is SQIVND (reference sequence). The CDR3 has 15 amino acids. V was cut by 5 bases and J by 2 bases, with 13 bases left in between. The CDR3, as DNA: TGTGCCAGTAGTCTCGGCCGCCAACCCTACAATGAGCAGTTCTTC. This gives the protein CASSLGRQPYNEQFF.

This clone is large. The rearrangement links TRBV15 to TRBJ2-3; TRBD2 agrees at 11 bases. V shed 6 bases and J 0 bases; nucleotides not matched to a gene: 2. The CDR3 loop spans 15 amino acids. Germline-derived CDR1 and CDR2 are LNHNV and YYDKDF (reference sequence). CDR3 DNA sequence: TGTGCCACCAGTTTAGCGGGGGGGAGCACAGATACGCAGTATTTT. This gives the protein CATSLAGGSTDTQYF.

The rearrangement links TRBV27 to TRBJ1-1, with D hard to call. CDR1 and CDR2 (germline): MNHEY, SMNVEV (reference sequence). V lost 2 bases to trimming and J lost 4 bases, with 8 bases between them. CDR3 length: 13 residues. This CDR3 is CASSLGSVTEAFF. Written as DNA, the CDR3 is TGTGCCAGCAGTTTAGGAAGCGTCACTGAAGCTTTCTTT.

On this clone itself: In this CDR3 the conserved last residue, phenylalanine or tryptophan, is missing, so a read error is likely. No DNA is shown, since the ends of the CDR3 on it are uncertain; the CDR3 is the one TCRdb lists. V is TRBV5-1 and J is TRBJ1-2. In germline, CDR1 is SGHRS, CDR2 YFSETQ. The CDR3 spans 13 amino acids, including both terminal residues. CDR3: CASSRGGGLWLHL.

This clone was counted ten times or more. The rearrangement links TRBV5-6 to TRBJ2-7; D remains ambiguous. V was cut by 6 bases and J by 8 bases, with 21 bases left in between. The CDR3 has 14 amino acids. From germline, CDR1 is SGHDT and CDR2 YYEEEE. DNA for the CDR3: TGTGCCAGCACCACCCAGGACCTCCCTAGGAAGCAGTACTTC. Residues: CASTTQDLPRKQYF.

The rearrangement uses TRBV7-2 and TRBJ2-1; 8 bases fit TRBD2. Germline loops: CDR1 SGHTA, CDR2 FQGNSA. This CDR3 comprises 13 residues. J lost 15 bases, V lost 1 base, and 8 bases had no gene match. For the CDR3, the DNA is TGTGCCAGCAGCTTAGTCAAAGCGGGAGTGGCGTTCTTC. The encoded protein is CASSLVKAGVAFF.

The J gene is TRBJ2-1, the V gene TRBV18; 9 bases are a match to TRBD2. J was trimmed by 6 bases and V by 0 bases; bases with no gene match: 6. CDR3 length: 16 amino acids. Germline values: CDR1 KGHSH, CDR2 LQKENI. CDR3 coding DNA: TGTGCCAGCTCACCACCAAGTGCGGGAGGGGGCAATGAGCAGTTCTTC. Translation gives CASSPPSAGGGNEQFF.

This clone showed up just a few times. The rearrangement links TRBV19 to TRBJ1-1; D gene ambiguous. CDR1 is LNHDA and CDR2 is SQIVND in the germline V gene (reference sequence). Trimming cost V 7 bases and J 3 bases, with 15 bases left between them. The CDR3 extends over 14 amino acids. In DNA form, the CDR3 reads TGTGCCAGTACCATCCGAGGGTCGGACACTGAAGCTTTCTTT. Residues: CASTIRGSDTEAFF.

By sample fraction, this clone is medium-sized. The chain recombines TRBV20-1 with TRBJ2-5; 8 bases are a match to TRBD2. There are 13 residues in the CDR3. The V gene's germline CDR1 is DFQATT and CDR2 SNEGSKA (reference sequence). The trim removed 3 bases at V and 5 bases at J, leaving 5 bases unmatched. CDR3 sequence reads: CSARGTRWETQYF. CDR3 nucleotides: TGCAGTGCTAGGGGGACTAGATGGGAGACCCAGTACTTC.

V and J are TRBV19 and TRBJ2-1; 7 positions match TRBD2. Per germline, CDR1 LNHDA and CDR2 SQIVND (reference sequence). The CDR3 sequence is 14 residues long. Trimming cost V 11 bases and J 4 bases; bases outside gene matches: 11. In DNA form, the CDR3 reads TGTGCCCCCGCGGGAAGGCGGGGGTACAATGAGCAGTTCTTC. This sequence encodes CAPAGRRGYNEQFF.

Relative to its sample, this clone is medium-sized. The V and J genes are TRBV5-1 and TRBJ1-1; D remains unclear. The germline V and J ends were trimmed by 3 bases and 1 base, with 10 bases remaining between them. Germline V lookup: CDR1 SGHRS, CDR2 YFSETQ. The CDR3 has 14 amino acids. The chain's CDR3 is CASSSGRSNTEAFF. Here the CDR3 DNA reads TGCGCCAGCAGCTCCGGGCGGTCGAACACTGAAGCTTTCTTT.

The chain has TRBV20-1 and TRBJ2-3; tentative D call: TRBD2 (5 bases). This CDR3 is 15 amino acids long. Trimming stripped 6 bases from V and 2 bases from J, with 18 bases between. Germline CDR1 is DFQATT and CDR2 is SNEGSKA (reference sequence). This CDR3 reads CSADSGGSNTDTQYF. The CDR3 nucleotides are TGCAGTGCGGACTCTGGAGGAAGTAACACAGATACGCAGTATTTT.

This clone was found a few times. V gene TRBV28 combines with J gene TRBJ2-7, with TRBD1 matching over 9 bases. The V gene's germline CDR1 is MDHEN and CDR2 SYDVKM. V lost 6 bases and J lost 0; bases outside the gene matches: 3. The CDR3 contains 14 residues. CDR3 sequence (DNA): TGTGCCAGCAGAGGGACAGGGCTCTCCTACGAGCAGTACTTC. This sequence encodes CASRGTGLSYEQYF.

The chain has TRBV11-2 and TRBJ2-3; tentative D call: TRBD2 (6 bases). CDR1 and CDR2 from the germline V gene are SGHAT and FQNNGV. This CDR3 is built from 17 residues. V was pared by 1 base and J by 4 bases, with 18 bases between. The CDR3 region is CASSLGRAGRGADTQYF. As DNA, the CDR3 is TGTGCCAGCAGCTTAGGAAGGGCCGGGAGAGGGGCAGATACGCAGTATTTT.

This clone appeared a few times. The rearrangement uses TRBV6-2 or TRBV6-3 and TRBJ1-2; D call uncertain. V was trimmed by 7 bases and J by 3 bases, leaving 18 bases between them. Germline-derived CDR1 and CDR2 are MNHEY and SVGEGT. The CDR3 length is 15 residues. This chain's CDR3 is CASTPSGLYYYGYTF. The CDR3 nucleotides are TGTGCCAGCACTCCCTCTGGCCTATACTACTATGGCTACACCTTC.

CDR3 in amino acids: CASSPSREGQPQHF. DNA of the CDR3: TGTGCCAGCAGCCCTTCCAGGGAAGGACAGCCCCAGCATTTT. This rearrangement joins TRBV7-9 to TRBJ1-5; D might be TRBD1 (5 bases). This CDR3 has 14 amino acids. V was clipped by 5 bases and J by 7 bases, with 15 bases between them. Germline lookup yields CDR1 SEHNR and CDR2 FQNEAQ (reference sequence).

A word on this clone: The identical CDR3 is also encoded by other nucleotide sequences in the sample. This chain uses TRBV11-2 with TRBJ2-3; 7 bases agree with TRBD2. Germline V gene sequence: CDR1 SGHAT, CDR2 FQNNGV. This CDR3 comprises 12 residues. The V gene end was trimmed by 5 bases and the J gene end by 8 bases; junction bases not matched to a gene: 4. The CDR3 loop is CASSGGGGTQYF. CDR3 sequence (DNA): TGTGCCAGCAGCGGGGGGGGTGGTACGCAGTATTTT.

Only a few counts were recorded for this clone. The chain combines TRBV25-1 with TRBJ2-6; maybe TRBD2 (5 bases). V lost 2 bases to trimming and J lost 1 base, with 6 bases between them. Germline lookup yields CDR1 MGHDK and CDR2 SYGVNS. The CDR3 extends over 15 amino acids. CDR3 nucleotides: TGTGCCAGCAGTGAAAGAGGGTCTGGGGCCAACGTCCTGACTTTC. Translation: CASSERGSGANVLTF.

The CDR3 nucleotides are TGTGCCAGCAGCCCCCAAGTTGCACTAGCGGGGGCTAGCACAGATACGCAGTATTTT. Protein product: CASSPQVALAGASTDTQYF. This chain uses TRBV7-6 with TRBJ2-3, with 11 bases that match TRBD2. The CDR3 covers 19 residues. V lost 5 bases and J lost 0; bases outside the gene matches: 13. Germline values: CDR1 SGHVS, CDR2 FNYEAQ.

This clone occurred many times. The chain combines TRBV18 with TRBJ1-5; 7 bases match TRBD1. The CDR3 length is 12 residues. The germline gives CDR1 KGHSH, CDR2 LQKENI. J lost 9 bases, V lost 5 bases, and 4 bases had no gene match. The CDR3 loop is CASSTGVWPQHF. The CDR3 DNA follows: TGTGCCAGCTCAACAGGGGTTTGGCCCCAGCATTTT.

This clone was found a few times. This chain joins TRBV12-3 or TRBV12-4 and TRBJ2-3; D gene ambiguous. The length of the CDR3 is 11 residues. The germline V and J ends were trimmed by 6 bases and 4 bases, with 5 bases remaining between them. This chain's CDR3 is CASSHSDTQYF. In DNA form, the CDR3 reads TGTGCCAGCAGCCATTCAGATACGCAGTATTTT.

This clone is medium-sized in the sample. CDR3 nucleotide sequence: TGTGCCAGCAGCGCCACGCTCGGACGGGTGAGGGTAGAGACCCAGTACTTC. This gives the protein CASSATLGRVRVETQYF. The gene calls are TRBV7-2 and TRBJ2-5, with D perhaps matching TRBD2 (5 bases). Trimming stripped 5 bases from V and 4 bases from J, with 23 bases between. CDR3 length: 17 residues. Germline CDR1 and CDR2: SGHTA and FQGNSA.

By sample fraction, this clone is large (0.1 to 1%). The chain couples TRBV6-1 to TRBJ1-2; D is perhaps TRBD1 (5 bases). Germline CDR1 reads MNHNS; CDR2 reads SASEGT. V shed 0 bases and J shed 9 bases, with 14 bases lying between them. CDR3 length equals 14 residues. The CDR3 here is CASSEAPQWTSYTF. The CDR3 region has the DNA TGTGCCAGCAGTGAAGCCCCCCAATGGACAAGCTACACCTTC.

This clone is classed as medium-sized (0.01 to 0.1%). The chain combines TRBV7-2 with TRBJ1-6; D possibly corresponds to TRBD1 (6 bases). Looked up from germline, CDR1 is SGHTA and CDR2 is FQGNSA. The ends were cut back, 5 bases at V and 0 bases at J, with 17 bases in the middle. The CDR3 has 18 amino acids. The CDR3 DNA reads as TGTGCCAGCAGCCCCCGGGGGGGCGGGAGCTCCTATAATTCACCCCTCCACTTT. This sequence encodes CASSPRGGGSSYNSPLHF.

This clone was detected a few times. V usage is TRBV30 and J usage is TRBJ1-5, with 8 positions matching TRBD1. The junction had 10 bases not matched to a gene; V was cut back by 3 bases and J by 6 bases. The CDR3 length is 15 residues. Germline V CDR1 and CDR2: GTSNPN, SVGIG (reference sequence). CDR3 coding DNA: TGTGCCTGGAGCGACGCGGACAGGGAGCGTCAGCCCCAGCATTTT. Its translation: CAWSDADRERQPQHF.

This chain joins TRBV5-1 and TRBJ2-3; 10 bases line up with TRBD2. Germline V gene lookup returns CDR1 SGHRS and CDR2 YFSETQ. The CDR3 is made up of 14 amino acids. The junction had 1 base not matched to a gene; V was cut back by 4 bases and J by 2 bases. CDR3 amino acids: CASSLAGDTDTQYF. The DNA for the CDR3 is TGCGCCAGCAGCCTAGCGGGGGACACAGATACGCAGTATTTT.

Comments on this clone: A much larger clone lies one base from this, so it may be a read error. At the DNA level, this CDR3 is encoded by other sequences in the same sample as well. The genes are TRBV18 and TRBJ1-4, with D possibly matching TRBD1 (5 bases). Trimming cost V 6 bases and J 8 bases, with 13 bases left between them. CDR1 is KGHSH, CDR2 LQKENI, per germline. This CDR3 has 13 amino acids. The CDR3 loop is CASSPGQGEKLFF. CDR3 bases: TGTGCCAGCTCTCCGGGGCAGGGCGAAAAACTGTTTTTT. The variable domain in full, with the rest retrieved from reference TRBV18 and TRBJ1-4, is NAGVMQNPRHLVRRRGQEARLRCSPMKGHSHVYWYRQLPEEGLKFMVYLQKENIIDESGMPKERFSAEFPKEGPSILRIQQVVRGDSAAYFCASSPGQGEKLFFGSGTQLSVL.

Comment on this clone: A much larger clone lies a single base off, so this may be a read error. The J gene is TRBJ2-3, the V gene TRBV4-2; 11 bases line up with TRBD2. CDR1 and CDR2 from the germline V gene are LGHNA and YNFKEQ. The CDR3 totals 17 residues. The DNA of the CDR3 is TGTGCCAGCAGCCGGAACCCTCTAGCGGGGGGCACAGATACGCAGTGTTTT. Residues: CASSRNPLAGGTDTQCF.